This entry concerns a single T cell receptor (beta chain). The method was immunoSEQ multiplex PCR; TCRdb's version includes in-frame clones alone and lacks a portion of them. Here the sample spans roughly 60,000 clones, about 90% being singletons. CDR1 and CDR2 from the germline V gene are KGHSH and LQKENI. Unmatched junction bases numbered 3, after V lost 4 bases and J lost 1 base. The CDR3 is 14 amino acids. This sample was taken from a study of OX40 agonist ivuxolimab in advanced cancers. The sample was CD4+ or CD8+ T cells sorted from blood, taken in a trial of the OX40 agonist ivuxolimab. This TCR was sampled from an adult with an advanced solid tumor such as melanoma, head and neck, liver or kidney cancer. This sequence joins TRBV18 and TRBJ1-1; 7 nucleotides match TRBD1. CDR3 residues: CASSQGATNTEAFF. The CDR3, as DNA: TGTGCCAGCTCACAGGGGGCTACGAACACTGAAGCTTTCTTT.